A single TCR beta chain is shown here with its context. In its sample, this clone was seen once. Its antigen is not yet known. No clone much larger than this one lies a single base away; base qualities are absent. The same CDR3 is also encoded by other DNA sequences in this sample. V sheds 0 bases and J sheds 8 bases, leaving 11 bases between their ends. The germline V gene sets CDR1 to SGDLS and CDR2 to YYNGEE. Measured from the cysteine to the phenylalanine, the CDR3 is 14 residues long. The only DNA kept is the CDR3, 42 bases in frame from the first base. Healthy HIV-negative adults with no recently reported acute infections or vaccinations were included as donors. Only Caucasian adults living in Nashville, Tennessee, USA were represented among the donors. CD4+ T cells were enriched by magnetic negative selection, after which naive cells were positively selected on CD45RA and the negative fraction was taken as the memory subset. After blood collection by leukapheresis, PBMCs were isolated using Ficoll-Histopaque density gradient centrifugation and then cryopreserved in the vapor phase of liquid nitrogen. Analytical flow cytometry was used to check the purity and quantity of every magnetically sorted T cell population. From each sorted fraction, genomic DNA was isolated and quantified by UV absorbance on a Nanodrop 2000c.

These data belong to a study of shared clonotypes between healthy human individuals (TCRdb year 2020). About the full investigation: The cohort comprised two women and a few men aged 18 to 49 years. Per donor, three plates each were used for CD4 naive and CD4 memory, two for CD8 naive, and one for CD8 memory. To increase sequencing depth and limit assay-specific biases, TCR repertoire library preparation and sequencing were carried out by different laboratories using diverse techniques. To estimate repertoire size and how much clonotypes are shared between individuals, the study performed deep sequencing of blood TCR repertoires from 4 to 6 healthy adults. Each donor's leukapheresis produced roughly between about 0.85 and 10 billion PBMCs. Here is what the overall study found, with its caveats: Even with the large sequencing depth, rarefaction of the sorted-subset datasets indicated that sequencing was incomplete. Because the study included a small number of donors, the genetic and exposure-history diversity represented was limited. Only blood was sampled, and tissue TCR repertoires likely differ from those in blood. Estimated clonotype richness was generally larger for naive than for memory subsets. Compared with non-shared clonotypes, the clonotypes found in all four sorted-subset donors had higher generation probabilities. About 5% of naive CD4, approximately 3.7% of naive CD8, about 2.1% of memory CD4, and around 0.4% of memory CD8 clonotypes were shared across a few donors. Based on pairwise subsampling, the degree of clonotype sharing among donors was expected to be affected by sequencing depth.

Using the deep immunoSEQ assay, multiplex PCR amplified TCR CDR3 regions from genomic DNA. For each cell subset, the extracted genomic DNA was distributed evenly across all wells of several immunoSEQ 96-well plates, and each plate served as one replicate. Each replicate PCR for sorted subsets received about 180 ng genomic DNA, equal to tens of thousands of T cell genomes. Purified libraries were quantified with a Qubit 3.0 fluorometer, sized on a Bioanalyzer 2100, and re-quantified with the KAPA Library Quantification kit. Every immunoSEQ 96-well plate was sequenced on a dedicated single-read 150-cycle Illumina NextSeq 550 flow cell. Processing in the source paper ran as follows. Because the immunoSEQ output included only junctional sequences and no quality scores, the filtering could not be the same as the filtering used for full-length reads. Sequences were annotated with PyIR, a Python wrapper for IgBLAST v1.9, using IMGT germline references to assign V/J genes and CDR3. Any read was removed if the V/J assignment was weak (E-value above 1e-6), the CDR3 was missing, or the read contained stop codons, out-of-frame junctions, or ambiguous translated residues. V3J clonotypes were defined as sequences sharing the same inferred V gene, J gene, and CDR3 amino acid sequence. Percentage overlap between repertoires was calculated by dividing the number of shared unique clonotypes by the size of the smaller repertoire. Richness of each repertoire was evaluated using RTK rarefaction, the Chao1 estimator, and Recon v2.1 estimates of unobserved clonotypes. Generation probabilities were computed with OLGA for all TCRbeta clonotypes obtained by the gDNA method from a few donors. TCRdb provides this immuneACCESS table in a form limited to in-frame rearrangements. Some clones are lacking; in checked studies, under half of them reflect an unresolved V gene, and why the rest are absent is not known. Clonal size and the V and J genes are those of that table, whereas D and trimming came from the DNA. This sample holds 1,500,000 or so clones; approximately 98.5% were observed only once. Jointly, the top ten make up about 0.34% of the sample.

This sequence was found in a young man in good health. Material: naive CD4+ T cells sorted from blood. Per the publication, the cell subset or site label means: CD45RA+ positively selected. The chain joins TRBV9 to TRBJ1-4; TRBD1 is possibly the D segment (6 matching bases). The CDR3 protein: CASSVAQGGEKLFF. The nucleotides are TGTGCCAGCAGCGTAGCACAGGGAGGGGAAAAACTGTTTTTT.